This T cell receptor (beta chain) emerged from a study of Ad26.COV2.S vaccination and SARS-CoV-2 variants. Across the study: In the study, Ad26.COV2.S was injected intramuscularly once, or twice 56 days apart.

Germline CDR1 and CDR2: SGHTA and FQGTGA. The CDR3 loop spans 15 amino acids. Trimming took 2 bases from V and 8 from J, leaving 16 bases between them. Treatment of the sample: about 20 received Ad26.COV2.S at low or high dose, single or two shots; 5 received placebo; per-sample allocation not given. Vaccine and placebo recipients were sampled on day 63 after the first injection. General study points: Analytic work on TCR breadth and depth might have understated the full extent of total T cell responses. Breadth of non-spike TCRs did not differ between vaccinees and placebo recipients.

Data came from immunoSEQ multiplex PCR; TCRdb stores just in-frame clones and leaves some out. The sample includes roughly 400,000 clones, less than 95% of them seen just once. Points on this clone: The antigen remains unidentified.

The receptor was isolated from a person aged 18-60 years who received the Ad26.COV2.S COVID-19 vaccine or a placebo. Sequenced material: peripheral blood, taken in a trial of Ad26.COV2.S vaccine versus placebo. The chain links TRBV7-3 to TRBJ2-1; D may be TRBD2 (6 bases). The CDR3 sequence: CASSLLGRRVDEQFF. The CDR3 DNA is TGTGCCAGCAGCTTACTTGGCAGGAGGGTGGATGAGCAGTTCTTC.